This T cell receptor beta chain was sequenced for a study of a mutant IDH1 vaccine in newly diagnosed glioma. Across the study: Treated patients comprised about 62% males and about 40% females, mean age 40.4 years. Study-wide points: Seemingly, top peripheral T cell clonotype changes bore no relation to pseudoprogression.

Described time point: week 47, end of study. Topical imiquimod was applied with each vaccine dose, which held 300 ug of mutant IDH1 20-mer peptide. In the case of this clone: Its antigen is not known.

This table comes from immunoSEQ multiplex PCR, and its TCRdb copy is limited to in-frame clones, with some not included. This sample has tens of thousands of clones, with around 85% found just once. The CDR3 is 13 residues long. The V and J ends lost 11 bases and 2 bases, in that order; junction bases with no gene match: 9. Looked up from germline, CDR1 is WSHSY and CDR2 is SAAADI. The starting material was PBMCs, obtained from a glioma patient whose treatment included an IDH1 peptide vaccine. The rearrangement uses TRBV10-2 and TRBJ2-7, with TRBD2 identical over 7 bases. The TCR comes from a woman younger than 45 with glioma. Some clones in this sample may be carry-over from other donors' samples. CDR3 in amino acids: CAAQAGEPYEQYF. CDR3 coding DNA: TGCGCCGCCCAGGCGGGAGAACCCTACGAGCAGTACTTC.